This T cell receptor (beta chain) was captured by sequencing in a study of blood T cells in healthy people across ages. Study-wide findings and caveats: Higher diversity, along with more naive CD4+ cells, distinguished long-lived donors from aged donors.

About this clonotype itself: What it binds is unknown. Germline is not matched at one junction end, which may reflect a read error.

A second about 7 to 11 cycle PCR used barcoded and J-beta primers. TCRdb processed the 5' RACE reads anew with MiXCR; each CDR3 protein has one entry. Of more than 600,000 distinct CDR3 sequences listed, approximately 25% are singletons. The CDR3 is 15 residues long. CDR1 is SSHAT, CDR2 FNYEAQ, per germline (reference sequence). This same sample was also taken into another study, of T cells of mothers and their children.

The TCR originated in a boy between 5 and 17 years old in good health. Sequenced material: blood. The genes are TRBV7-7 and TRBJ2-5; either TRBD1 or TRBD2 may fit D (5 bases each). CDR3 residues: CASSLARGARETQYF. The CDR3 DNA sequence: TGTGCTAGCAGCTTAGCAAGGGGAGCCCGAGAGACCCAGTACTTC. The variable domain in full, completed from reference TRBV7-7 and TRBJ2-5, reads GAGVSQSPRYKVTKRGQDVTLRCDPISSHATLYWYQQALGQGPEFLTYFNYEAQPDKSGLPSDRFSAERPEGSISTLTIQRTEQRDSAMYRCASSLARGARETQYFGPGTRLLVL.